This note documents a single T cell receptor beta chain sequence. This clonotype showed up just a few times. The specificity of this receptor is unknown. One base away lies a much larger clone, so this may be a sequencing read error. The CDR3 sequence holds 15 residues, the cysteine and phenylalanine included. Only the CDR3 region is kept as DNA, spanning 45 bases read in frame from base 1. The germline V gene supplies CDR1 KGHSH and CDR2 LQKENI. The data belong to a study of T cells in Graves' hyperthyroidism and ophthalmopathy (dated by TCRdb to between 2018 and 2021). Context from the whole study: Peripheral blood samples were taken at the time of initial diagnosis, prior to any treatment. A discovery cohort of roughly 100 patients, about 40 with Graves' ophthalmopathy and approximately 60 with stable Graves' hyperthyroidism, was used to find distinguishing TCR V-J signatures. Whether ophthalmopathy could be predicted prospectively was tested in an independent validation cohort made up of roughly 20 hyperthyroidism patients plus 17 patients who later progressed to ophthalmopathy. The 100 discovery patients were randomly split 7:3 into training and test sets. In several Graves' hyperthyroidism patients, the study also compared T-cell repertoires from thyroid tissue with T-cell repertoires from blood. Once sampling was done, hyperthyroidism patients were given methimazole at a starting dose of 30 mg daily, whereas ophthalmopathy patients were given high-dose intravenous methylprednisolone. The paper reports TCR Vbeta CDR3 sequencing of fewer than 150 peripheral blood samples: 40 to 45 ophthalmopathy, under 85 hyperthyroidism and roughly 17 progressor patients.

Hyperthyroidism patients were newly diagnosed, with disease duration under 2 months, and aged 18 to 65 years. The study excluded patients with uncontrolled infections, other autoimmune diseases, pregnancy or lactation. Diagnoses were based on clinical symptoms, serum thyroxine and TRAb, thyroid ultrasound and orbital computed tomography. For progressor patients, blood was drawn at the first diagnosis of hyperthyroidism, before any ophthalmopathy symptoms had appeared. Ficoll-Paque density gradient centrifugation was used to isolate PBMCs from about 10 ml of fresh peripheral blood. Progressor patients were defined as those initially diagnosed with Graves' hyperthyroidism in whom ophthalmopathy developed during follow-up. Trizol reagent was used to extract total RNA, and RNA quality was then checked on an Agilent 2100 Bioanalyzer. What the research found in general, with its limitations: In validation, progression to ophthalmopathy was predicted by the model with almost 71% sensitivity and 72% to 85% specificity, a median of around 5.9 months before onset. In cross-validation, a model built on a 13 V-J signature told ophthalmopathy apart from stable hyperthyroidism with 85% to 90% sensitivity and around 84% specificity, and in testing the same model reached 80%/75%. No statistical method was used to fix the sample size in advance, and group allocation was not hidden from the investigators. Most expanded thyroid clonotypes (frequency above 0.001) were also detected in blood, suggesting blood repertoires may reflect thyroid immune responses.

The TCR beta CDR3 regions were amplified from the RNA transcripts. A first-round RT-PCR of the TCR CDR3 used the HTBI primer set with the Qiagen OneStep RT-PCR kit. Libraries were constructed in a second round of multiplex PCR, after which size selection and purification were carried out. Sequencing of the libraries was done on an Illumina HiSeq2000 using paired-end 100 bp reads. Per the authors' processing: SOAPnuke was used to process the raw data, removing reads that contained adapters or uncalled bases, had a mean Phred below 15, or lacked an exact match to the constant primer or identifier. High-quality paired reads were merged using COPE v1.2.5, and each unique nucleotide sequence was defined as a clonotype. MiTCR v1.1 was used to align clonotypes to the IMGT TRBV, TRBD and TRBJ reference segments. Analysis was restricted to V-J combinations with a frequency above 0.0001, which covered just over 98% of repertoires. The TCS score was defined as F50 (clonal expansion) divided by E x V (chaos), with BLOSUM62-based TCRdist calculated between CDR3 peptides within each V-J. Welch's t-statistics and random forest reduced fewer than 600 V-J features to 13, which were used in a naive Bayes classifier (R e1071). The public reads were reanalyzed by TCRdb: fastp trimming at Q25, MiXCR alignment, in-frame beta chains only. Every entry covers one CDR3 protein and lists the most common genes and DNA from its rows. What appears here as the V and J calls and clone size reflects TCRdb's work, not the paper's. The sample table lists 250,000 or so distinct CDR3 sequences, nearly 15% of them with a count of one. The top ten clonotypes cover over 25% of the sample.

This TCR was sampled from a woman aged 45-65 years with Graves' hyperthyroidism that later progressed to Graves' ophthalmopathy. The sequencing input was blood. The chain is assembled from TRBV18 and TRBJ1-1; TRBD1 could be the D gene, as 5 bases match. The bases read TGTGCCGGCTCACCAACCACTGGGGGGAACACTGAAGCTTTCTTT. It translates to CAGSPTTGGNTEAFF. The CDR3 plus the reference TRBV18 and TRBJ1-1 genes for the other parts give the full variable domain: NAGVMQNPRHLVRRRGQEARLRCSPMKGHSHVYWYRQLPEEGLKFMVYLQKENIIDESGMPKERFSAEFPKEGPSILRIQQVVRGDSAAYFCAGSPTTGGNTEAFFGQGTRLTVV.